This TCR beta chain derives from a study of a mutant IDH1 vaccine in newly diagnosed glioma. This table comes from immunoSEQ multiplex PCR, and its TCRdb copy is limited to in-frame clones, with some not included. The sample has approximately 25,000 clones; roughly 77% are singletons. As to this clone: What it binds is unknown.

Described time point: week 5, during vaccination. In every dose of vaccine, 300 ug of mutant IDH1 20-mer peptide was given alongside topical imiquimod. Germline V gives CDR1 SQVTM, CDR2 ANQGSEA. Deletions cut 2 bases from V and 4 bases from J, with 14 bases between. The CDR3 extends over 14 amino acids. This sample comprised PBMCs, obtained from a glioma patient whose treatment included an IDH1 peptide vaccine. This clonotype was sampled from a man aged 35-49 years with glioma. The genes are TRBV29-1 and TRBJ2-5, with a possible D match to TRBD2 (6 bases). The CDR3 loop reads CSVERGSVGETQYF. The CDR3 coding sequence is TGCAGCGTTGAACGGGGGAGTGTAGGAGAGACCCAGTACTTC.